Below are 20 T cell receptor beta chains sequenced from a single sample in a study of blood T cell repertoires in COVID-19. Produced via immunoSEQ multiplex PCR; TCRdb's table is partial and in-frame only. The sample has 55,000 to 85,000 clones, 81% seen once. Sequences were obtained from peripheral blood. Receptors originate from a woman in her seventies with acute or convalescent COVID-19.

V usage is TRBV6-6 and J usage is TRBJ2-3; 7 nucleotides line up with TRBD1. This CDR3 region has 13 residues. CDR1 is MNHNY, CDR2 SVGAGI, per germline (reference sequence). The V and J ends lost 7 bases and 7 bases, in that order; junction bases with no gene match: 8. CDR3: CASTPEGQHTQYF. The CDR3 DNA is TGTGCCAGCACCCCTGAGGGACAGCATACGCAGTATTTT.

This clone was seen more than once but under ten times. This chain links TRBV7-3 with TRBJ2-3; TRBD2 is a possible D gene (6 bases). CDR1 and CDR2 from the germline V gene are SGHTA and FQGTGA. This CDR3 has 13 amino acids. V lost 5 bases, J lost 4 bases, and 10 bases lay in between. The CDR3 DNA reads TGTGCCAGCAGCCCGCGACTAGCAGATACGCAGTATTTT. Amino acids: CASSPRLADTQYF. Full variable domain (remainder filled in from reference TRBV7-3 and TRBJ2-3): GAGVSQTPSNKVTEKGKYVELRCDPISGHTALYWYRQSLGQGPEFLIYFQGTGAADDSGLPNDRFFAVRPEGSVSTLKIQRTERGDSAVYLCASSPRLADTQYFGPGTRLTVL.

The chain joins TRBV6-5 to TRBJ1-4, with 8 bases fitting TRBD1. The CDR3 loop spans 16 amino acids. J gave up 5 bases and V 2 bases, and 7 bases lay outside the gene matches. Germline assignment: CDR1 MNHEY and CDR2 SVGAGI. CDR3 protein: CASSYETGAGNEKLFF. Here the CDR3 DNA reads TGTGCCAGCAGTTACGAGACAGGGGCGGGGAATGAAAAACTGTTTTTT.

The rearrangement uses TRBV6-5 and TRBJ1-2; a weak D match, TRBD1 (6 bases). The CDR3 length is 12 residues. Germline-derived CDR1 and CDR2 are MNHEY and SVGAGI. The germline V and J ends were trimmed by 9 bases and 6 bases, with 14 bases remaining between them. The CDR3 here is CASRDRTDGYTF. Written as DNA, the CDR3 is TGTGCCAGTCGCGACAGGACGGATGGCTACACCTTC.

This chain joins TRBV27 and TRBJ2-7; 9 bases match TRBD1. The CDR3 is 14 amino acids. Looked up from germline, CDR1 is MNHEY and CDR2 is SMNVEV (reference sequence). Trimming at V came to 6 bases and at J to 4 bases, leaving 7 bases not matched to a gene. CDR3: CASSSDRGIYEQYF. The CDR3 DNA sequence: TGTGCCAGCAGCTCCGACAGGGGGATATACGAGCAGTACTTC.

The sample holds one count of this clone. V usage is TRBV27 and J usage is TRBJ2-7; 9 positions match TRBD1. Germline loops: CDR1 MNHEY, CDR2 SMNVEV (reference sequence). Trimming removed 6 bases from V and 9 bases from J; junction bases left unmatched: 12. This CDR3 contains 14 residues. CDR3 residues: CASSLGQGDHAQYF. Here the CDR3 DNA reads TGTGCCAGCAGCCTGGGACAGGGTGACCACGCGCAGTACTTC.

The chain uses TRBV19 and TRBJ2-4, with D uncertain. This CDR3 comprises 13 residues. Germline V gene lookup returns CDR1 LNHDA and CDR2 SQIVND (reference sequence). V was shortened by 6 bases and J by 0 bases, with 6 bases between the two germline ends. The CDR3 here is CASSGLAKNIQYF. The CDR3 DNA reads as TGTGCCAGTAGCGGTCTAGCCAAAAACATTCAGTACTTC.

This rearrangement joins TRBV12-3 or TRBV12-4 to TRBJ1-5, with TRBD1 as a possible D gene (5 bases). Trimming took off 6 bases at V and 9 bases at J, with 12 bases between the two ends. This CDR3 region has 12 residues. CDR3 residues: CASRQEERPQHF. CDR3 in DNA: TGTGCCAGCAGACAGGAAGAACGGCCCCAGCATTTT.

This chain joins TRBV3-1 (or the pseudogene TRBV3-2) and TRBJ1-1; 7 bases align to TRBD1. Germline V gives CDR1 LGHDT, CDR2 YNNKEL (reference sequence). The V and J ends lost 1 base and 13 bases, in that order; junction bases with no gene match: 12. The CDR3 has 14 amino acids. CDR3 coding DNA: TGTGCCAGCAGCCAAGCGGCTCCGGGACAGAACCTTTTCTTT. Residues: CASSQAAPGQNLFF.

CDR3 in DNA: TGTGCCCCCCCAGGGACTAGCGGCACCTACGAGCAGTACTTC. Its protein is CAPPGTSGTYEQYF. The V gene is TRBV6-4, the J gene TRBJ2-7; TRBD2 agrees at 11 bases. The CDR3 is 14 amino acids. V was pared by 11 bases and J by 2 bases, with 8 bases of the junction left unmatched. Germline CDR1 and CDR2: MRHNA and SNTAGT.

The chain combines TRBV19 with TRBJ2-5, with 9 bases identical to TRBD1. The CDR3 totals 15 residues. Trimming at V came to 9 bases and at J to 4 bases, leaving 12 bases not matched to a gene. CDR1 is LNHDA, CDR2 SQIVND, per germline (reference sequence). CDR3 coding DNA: TGTGCCAGCAGGGACAGGGAGGGGTTGGTAGAGACCCAGTACTTC. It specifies CASRDREGLVETQYF.

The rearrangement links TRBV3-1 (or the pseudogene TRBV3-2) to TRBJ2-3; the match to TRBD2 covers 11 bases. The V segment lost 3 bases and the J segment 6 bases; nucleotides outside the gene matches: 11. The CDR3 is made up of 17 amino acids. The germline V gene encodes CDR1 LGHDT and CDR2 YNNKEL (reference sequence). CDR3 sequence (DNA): TGTGCCAGCAGCCAGGCGATAGCGGGGGGGCCAGGGGATACGCAGTATTTT. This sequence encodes CASSQAIAGGPGDTQYF.

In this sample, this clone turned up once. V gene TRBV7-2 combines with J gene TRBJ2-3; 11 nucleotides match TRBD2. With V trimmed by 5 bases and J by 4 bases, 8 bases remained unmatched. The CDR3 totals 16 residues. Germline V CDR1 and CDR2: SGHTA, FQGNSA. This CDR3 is CASSPSLAGGPDTQYF. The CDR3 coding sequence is TGTGCCAGCAGCCCCAGCCTAGCGGGGGGCCCAGATACGCAGTATTTT.

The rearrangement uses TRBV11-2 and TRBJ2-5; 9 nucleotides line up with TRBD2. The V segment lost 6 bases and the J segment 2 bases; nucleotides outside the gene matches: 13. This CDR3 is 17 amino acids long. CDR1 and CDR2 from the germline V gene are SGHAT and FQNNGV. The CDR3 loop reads CASSSSPTSGYQETQYF. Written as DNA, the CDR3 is TGTGCCAGCAGTTCGTCCCCCACTAGCGGGTATCAAGAGACCCAGTACTTC.

CDR3 region: CASSFPSTDTQYF. The CDR3 coding sequence is TGTGCCAGCAGCTTTCCTAGCACAGATACGCAGTATTTT. The chain employs TRBV7-2 and TRBJ2-3, with D uncertain. The V gene lost 3 bases and the J gene lost 0 bases, with 4 bases spanning the gap. CDR1 and CDR2 from the germline V gene are SGHTA and FQGNSA. The length of the CDR3 is 13 residues.

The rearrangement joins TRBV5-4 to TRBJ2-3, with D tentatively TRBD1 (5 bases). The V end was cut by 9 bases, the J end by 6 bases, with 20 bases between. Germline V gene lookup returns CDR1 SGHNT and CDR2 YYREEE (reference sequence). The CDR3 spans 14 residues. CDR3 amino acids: CATSQAGRADTQYF. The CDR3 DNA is TGTGCCACCTCACAGGCTGGCAGAGCGGATACGCAGTATTTT.

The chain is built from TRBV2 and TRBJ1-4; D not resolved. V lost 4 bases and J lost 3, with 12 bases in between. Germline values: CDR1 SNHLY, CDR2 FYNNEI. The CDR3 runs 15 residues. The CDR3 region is CASSGRGRSNEKLFF. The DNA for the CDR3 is TGTGCCAGCAGTGGTCGCGGCAGATCTAATGAAAAACTGTTTTTT.

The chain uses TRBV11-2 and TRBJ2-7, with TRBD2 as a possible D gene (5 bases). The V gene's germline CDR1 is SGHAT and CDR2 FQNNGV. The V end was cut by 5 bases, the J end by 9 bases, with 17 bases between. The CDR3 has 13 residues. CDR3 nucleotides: TGTGCCAGCAGCCGAGGTTCGGAGGCGGGGCAGTACTTC. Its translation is CASSRGSEAGQYF. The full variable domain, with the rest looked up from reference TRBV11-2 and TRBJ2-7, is EAGVAQSPRYKIIEKRQSVAFWCNPISGHATLYWYQQILGQGPKLLIQFQNNGVVDDSQLPKDRFSAERLKGVDSTLKIQPAKLEDSAVYLCASSRGSEAGQYFGPGTRLTVT.

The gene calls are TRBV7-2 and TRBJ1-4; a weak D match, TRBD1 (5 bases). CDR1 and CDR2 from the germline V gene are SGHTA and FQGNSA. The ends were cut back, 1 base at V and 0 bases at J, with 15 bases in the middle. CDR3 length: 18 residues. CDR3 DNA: TGTGCCAGCAGCTTAGTGAAGTTAAGGGGTGCAACTAATGAAAAACTGTTTTTT. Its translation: CASSLVKLRGATNEKLFF.

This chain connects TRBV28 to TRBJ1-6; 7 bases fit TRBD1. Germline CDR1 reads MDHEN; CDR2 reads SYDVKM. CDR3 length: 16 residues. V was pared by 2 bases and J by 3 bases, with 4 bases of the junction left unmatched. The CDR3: CASSLAGTVYNSPLHF. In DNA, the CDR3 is TGTGCCAGCAGTTTAGCCGGGACAGTCTATAATTCACCCCTCCACTTT. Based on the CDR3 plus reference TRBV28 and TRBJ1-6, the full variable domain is DVKVTQSSRYLVKRTGEKVFLECVQDMDHENMFWYRQDPGLGLRLIYFSYDVKMKEKGDIPEGYSVSREKKERFSLILESASTNQTSMYLCASSLAGTVYNSPLHFGNGTRLTVT.